This TCR beta chain was captured in a study (dated by TCRdb to 2016 to 2017). Library prep was done by RT-PCR. The instrument given in TCRdb is Illumina MiSeq. In TCRdb, the public reads were trimmed at Q25 with fastp and aligned with MiXCR, with productive beta chains retained. Duplicate CDR3 protein sequences are folded into a single record with the most common DNA and genes. Within this sample are almost 700,000 distinct CDR3 sequences, with over 12% of them counted one time only. Roughly 3.9% of the sample is in the top ten clones. V gives up 5 bases and J gives up 0 bases, and the segment between their germline ends measures 16 bases. Reading from cysteine to phenylalanine, the CDR3 counts 16 amino acids. Kept here is only the CDR3 DNA, which spans 48 bases and is read in frame from base 1. The CDR1 and CDR2 encoded by the germline V gene (reference sequence) are MNHEY and SMNVEV. The table lists this clonotype with many counts. Its antigen remains undetermined. No quality values exist for individual bases; no much larger clone is one base distant.

Specimen: memory CD4+ T cells from blood. The rearranged chain carries TRBV27 and TRBJ1-2; the D segment could be TRBD1, given 5 matching bases. This receptor was taken from a female donor in good health, serving as a healthy control. CDR3 loop: CASSPDSGRPNYGYTF. The nucleotide sequence reads TGTGCCAGCAGTCCGGACTCGGGACGGCCTAACTATGGCTACACCTTC.